The rows below give T cell receptor beta chains drawn from one sample of a study of memory B cells and T cells in multiple sclerosis. Clones were sequenced by immunoSEQ multiplex PCR, and TCRdb holds only the in-frame ones, with some missing. Among under 50,000 clones listed, approximately 80% were seen once. Their antigens remain unidentified. The material sequenced was PBMCs from blood kept in culture. The source of these receptors is a human donor with multiple sclerosis. The CDR3 runs from the conserved cysteine through the conserved F or W. D genes are given only for firm matches. Clone size is shown for a subset of rows, as once, few, many or a class of expanded clone.

D	V	size	J	DNA	CDR3
TRBD2	TRBV7-6	-	TRBJ2-2	TGTGCCAGCAGCTCCCTGGGACTAACCGGGGAGCTGTTTTTT	CASSSLGLTGELFF
-	TRBV7-9	-	TRBJ1-2	TGTGCCAGCGGGAGGGACGGCTACACCTTC	CASGRDGYTF
-	TRBV7-2	-	TRBJ1-1	TGTGCCAGCAGCCTCAGGGGACCGAACACTGAAGCTTTCTTT	CASSLRGPNTEAFF
TRBD2	TRBV27	-	TRBJ2-3	TGTGCCAGCAGTTTCAGAGCGGGGGGGACAGATACGCAGTATTTT	CASSFRAGGTDTQYF
-	TRBV5-1	-	TRBJ2-2	TGCGCCAGCAGCTTCACAACGAACACCGGGGAGCTGTTTTTT	CASSFTTNTGELFF
-	TRBV7-8	-	TRBJ1-1	TGTGCCAGCAGCTTAGGGTTAAGGGCGGGCACTGAAGCTTTCTTT	CASSLGLRAGTEAFF
-	TRBV6-6	-	TRBJ2-7	TGTGCCAGCAGTCGAGGGACGGCGAGCTCCTACGAGCAGTACTTC	CASSRGTASSYEQYF
-	TRBV19	-	TRBJ2-1	TGTGCCAGTAGTATAGGGGAAGGCAATGAGCAGTTCTTC	CASSIGEGNEQFF
-	TRBV5-4	-	TRBJ2-5	TGTGCCAGCAGCTTCAGGGGAGAGGAGACCCAGTACTTC	CASSFRGEETQYF
-	TRBV30	-	TRBJ1-4	TGTGCCTGGAGTGCTTCAGGGATTAATGAAAAACTGTTTTTT	CAWSASGINEKLFF
TRBD1	TRBV10-2	-	TRBJ1-3	TGCGCCAGCATCGGACAGGGCCCTTTAAACACCATATATTTT	CASIGQGPLNTIYF
-	TRBV7-8	-	TRBJ2-6	TGTGCCAGCAGCTCCCCCCTCGGAGAAACCCGCTCTGGGGCCAACGTCCTGACTTTC	CASSSPLGETRSGANVLTF
-	TRBV7-2	-	TRBJ1-1	TGTGCCAGCAGCTTTTCACTGAACACTGAAGCTTTCTTT	CASSFSLNTEAFF
TRBD1	TRBV18	-	TRBJ2-5	TGTGCCAGCTCCCGCGGGACAGGGGCGAGGGAGACCCAGTACTTC	CASSRGTGARETQYF
TRBD2	TRBV4-2	-	TRBJ2-5	TGTGCCAGCAGCAAGCGACTAGCGGGGGTTGAGACCCAGTACTTC	CASSKRLAGVETQYF
TRBD1	TRBV29-1	once	TRBJ1-2	TGCAGCGTTGAAGAAGTGGGACAGGGCTATGGCTACACCTTC	CSVEEVGQGYGYTF
TRBD1	TRBV7-6	-	TRBJ1-5	TGTGCCAGCAGCTTAGCGGGGAGGGACAGGTCCGGGAGTCAGCCCCAGCATTTT	CASSLAGRDRSGSQPQHF
TRBD1	TRBV5-6	-	TRBJ2-2	TGTGCCAGCAGCCCTGACAGGGGTGTCGCCGGGGAGCTGTTTTTT	CASSPDRGVAGELFF
-	TRBV7-2	-	TRBJ1-2	TGTGCCAGCAGCTCGGCAGGGTTGAACTATGGCTACACCTTC	CASSSAGLNYGYTF
-	TRBV2	-	TRBJ1-2	TGTGCCAGCAGTGATTTAGTGGGTGGCACCTTC	CASSDLVGGTF
-	TRBV13	-	TRBJ1-6	TGTGCCAGCACTCAGGGTGGGGGGCATGGTTCACCCCTCCACTTT	CASTQGGGHGSPLHF
-	TRBV19	-	TRBJ2-2	TGTGCCAGTAGTATAGACGTGGCCGGGGAGCTGTTTTTT	CASSIDVAGELFF
-	TRBV28	-	TRBJ2-7	TGTGCCAGCAGTACACCGGGACACCTCTACGAGCAGTACTTC	CASSTPGHLYEQYF
-	TRBV10-3	-	TRBJ1-2	TGTGCCATCAGTGAGTCGATGATCAACTATGGCTACACCTTC	CAISESMINYGYTF
-	TRBV6-5	-	TRBJ2-2	TGTGCCAGCAGTGAACCCCAGGGTGGCGGGGAGCTGTTTTTT	CASSEPQGGGELFF
TRBD2	TRBV5-6	-	TRBJ2-2	TGTGCCAGCAGCTCAACTAGCGGGGGACGATACGCGAACACCGGGGAGCTGTTTTTT	CASSSTSGGRYANTGELFF
-	TRBV19	-	TRBJ1-5	TGTGCCAGTAGTATAGATCCCCCAGGGCGTCAGCCCCAGCATTTT	CASSIDPPGRQPQHF
-	TRBV18	-	TRBJ2-2	TGTGCCAGCTCACGGACTGACAGCAGACTTTACACCGGGGAGCTGTTTTTT	CASSRTDSRLYTGELFF
-	TRBV13	once	TRBJ1-5	TGTGCCAGCAGCTCTATTAAGAGTGATCAGCCCCAGCATTTT	CASSSIKSDQPQHF
-	TRBV7-9	few	TRBJ2-7	TGTGCCAGCAGCCCCCAGAGCTCCTACGAGCAGTACTTC	CASSPQSSYEQYF
-	TRBV7-2	medium-sized	TRBJ1-2	TGTGCCAGCAGCTTCCGAGGGTATGGCTACACCTTC	CASSFRGYGYTF
TRBD1	TRBV5-1	-	TRBJ1-6	TGCGCCAGCAGCTTGGAGGTCGGACAGGGGGTTAATTCACCCCTCCACTTT	CASSLEVGQGVNSPLHF
-	TRBV7-2	-	TRBJ1-6	TGTGCCAGCAGCTCGACCGGCAGTTCACCCCTCCACTTT	CASSSTGSSPLHF
TRBD2	TRBV4-1	-	TRBJ2-3	TGCGCCAGCAGCCAGGGGACTACACCCATGAATACGCAGTATTTT	CASSQGTTPMNTQYF
-	TRBV13	few	TRBJ1-2	TGTGCCAGCAGCCCCACCGGGGCTGGCTACACCTTC	CASSPTGAGYTF
TRBD2	TRBV7-2	-	TRBJ2-1	TGTGCCAGCAGCTTAGTAAGACTAGCGGTCTACAATGAGCAGTTCTTC	CASSLVRLAVYNEQFF
TRBD1	TRBV28	-	TRBJ1-1	TGTGCCAGCAGCAGGACTGACAGGGGGGGTGAAGCTTTCTTT	CASSRTDRGGEAFF
-	TRBV6-1	-	TRBJ2-3	TGTGCCAGCAAACTAGGGACTACGCAGTATTTT	CASKLGTTQYF
TRBD1	TRBV18	few	TRBJ1-3	TGTGCCAGCTCACCCCTAGACAGGGGCGCTGGAAACACCATATATTTT	CASSPLDRGAGNTIYF
-	TRBV11-2	-	TRBJ2-3	TGTGCCAGCCGGGGAGCACGGGGGCTTACAGATACGCAGTATTTT	CASRGARGLTDTQYF
-	TRBV7-2	-	TRBJ1-6	TGTGCCAGCACCGCAGGGTTCAAGAGTTCACCCCTCCACTTT	CASTAGFKSSPLHF
-	TRBV2	-	TRBJ2-3	TGTGCCAGCGGGGTTCTGAGCACAGATACGCAGTATTTT	CASGVLSTDTQYF